One and the same sample provided the 27 T cell receptor beta chains below, sequenced in a study of blood T cells in healthy people across ages. Combining a sample-barcoded 5' primer with a J-beta primer mix, a second PCR ran for about 7 to 12 cycles. TCRdb re-analysed the 5' RACE reads in MiXCR, keeping a single row per CDR3 protein. The repertoire consists of about 970,000 distinct CDR3 sequences, with 51% occurring once and the leading ten covering over 20%. Sequencing was done on a sample of blood. All receptors derive from an older woman in good health.

This clonotype was found many times. The chain uses TRBV25-1 and TRBJ2-5, with D possibly being TRBD1 (7 bases). CDR1 MGHDK and CDR2 SYGVNS come from the germline V gene. Trimming pared 3 bases from V and 7 bases from J, leaving 18 bases between. The CDR3 spans 15 residues. This CDR3 reads CASSEKAGGGVTQYF. The DNA for the CDR3 is TGTGCCAGCAGTGAGAAGGCAGGGGGAGGTGTGACCCAGTACTTC. The entire variable domain, with the rest obtained from reference TRBV25-1 and TRBJ2-5, is as follows: EADIYQTPRYLVIGTGKKITLECSQTMGHDKMYWYQQDPGMELHLIHYSYGVNSTEKGDLSSESTVSRIRTEHFPLTLESARPSHTSQYLCASSEKAGGGVTQYFGPGTRLLVL.

This clonotype was counted at least ten times. This chain connects TRBV6-5 to TRBJ2-7, with D tentatively TRBD1 (6 bases). CDR3 length: 16 residues. Germline CDR1 reads MNHEY; CDR2 reads SVGAGI. Trimming stripped 6 bases from V and 0 bases from J, with 18 bases between. The CDR3: CASRYGRQASSYEQYF. The CDR3 bases are TGTGCCAGCAGATACGGAAGACAGGCCAGCTCCTACGAGCAGTACTTC.

Comment on this clonotype: The CDR3 does not close with the conserved phenylalanine or tryptophan, likely indicating a read error. V and J are TRBV20-1 and TRBJ2-7; no clear D gene. V lost 6 bases and J lost 2, with 14 bases in between. This CDR3 region has 13 residues. The germline V gene encodes CDR1 DFQATT and CDR2 SNEGSKA (reference sequence). The CDR3 reads CSAPSSPPYEQYL. The DNA for the CDR3 is TGCAGTGCCCCCTCCAGCCCTCCCTACGAGCAGTACCTC.

This clonotype was seen at least ten times. V and J are TRBV20-1 and TRBJ2-1; 9 bases match TRBD2. This CDR3 has 17 amino acids. CDR1 is DFQATT and CDR2 is SNEGSKA in the germline V gene (reference sequence). The J segment lost 3 bases and the V segment lost 2 bases, leaving 11 bases of the junction unmatched. The CDR3 loop reads CSARPTSGRPDYNEQFF. The CDR3 bases are TGCAGTGCTAGACCCACTAGCGGGCGACCAGACTACAATGAGCAGTTCTTC.

The rearrangement uses TRBV10-3 and TRBJ2-3, with D unresolved. This CDR3 spans 15 amino acids. With 2 bases removed from V and 4 bases from J, the gap between germline ends came to 13 bases. Germline loops: CDR1 ENHRY, CDR2 SYGVKD. The CDR3 DNA reads TGTGCCATCAGTGAGAATAGCCTTGGGGCAGATACGCAGTATTTT. It codes for CAISENSLGADTQYF.

V and J are TRBV24-1 and TRBJ2-3; 9 bases line up with TRBD1. CDR1 and CDR2 from the germline V gene are KGHDR and SFDVKD. The V and J ends lost 0 bases and 6 bases, in that order; junction bases with no gene match: 6. The CDR3 contains 16 residues. CDR3 protein: CATSDLRGTGLDTQYF. The CDR3 region has the DNA TGTGCCACCAGTGATTTGCGGGGGACAGGGCTGGATACGCAGTATTTT.

V and J are TRBV12-3 or TRBV12-4 and TRBJ2-5, with D perhaps TRBD1 (6 bases). The CDR3 sequence is 14 residues long. The V end lost 3 bases, the J end lost 4 bases, and 12 bases lay between the germline ends. CDR3 nucleotide sequence: TGTGCCAGCAGTTTGAGGGGGAACGGAGAGACCCAGTACTTC. Its protein is CASSLRGNGETQYF.

The chain employs TRBV7-2 and TRBJ2-3; TRBD2 might be the D (5 bases). Deletions cut 5 bases from V and 5 bases from J, with 11 bases between. Germline lookup yields CDR1 SGHTA and CDR2 FQGNSA. The length of the CDR3 is 13 residues. The CDR3 here is CASSKAVGDTQYF. The CDR3 nucleotides read TGTGCCAGCAGCAAAGCGGTGGGAGATACGCAGTATTTT.

The V and J genes are TRBV5-1 and TRBJ2-6; TRBD2 aligns across 14 bases. This CDR3 region has 20 residues. Germline V gives CDR1 SGHRS, CDR2 YFSETQ. The V and J ends lost 2 bases and 2 bases, in that order; junction bases with no gene match: 9. CDR3 nucleotide sequence: TGCGCCAGCAGCTTAAGCCCGGGACTAGCGGGAGTTGCTGGGGCCAACGTCCTGACTTTC. Amino acid sequence: CASSLSPGLAGVAGANVLTF.

In DNA form, the CDR3 reads TGTGCCAGCGGGACTATACGCTACAATGAGCAGTTCTTC. This sequence encodes CASGTIRYNEQFF. The chain links TRBV2 to TRBJ2-1; 7 bases line up with TRBD2. Trimming at V came to 8 bases and at J to 3 bases, leaving 4 bases not matched to a gene. There are 13 residues in the CDR3. CDR1 and CDR2 (germline): SNHLY, FYNNEI.

The chain is built from TRBV20-1 and TRBJ2-5; 9 nucleotides line up with TRBD1. The J call may not be correct, given that the DNA end is closer to TRBJ2-7. In germline, CDR1 is DFQATT, CDR2 SNEGSKA (reference sequence). The CDR3 spans 13 residues. CDR3 amino acids: CSATRQGVYEQYF. The CDR3 bases are TGCAGTGCTACAAGACAGGGGGTCTACGAGCAGTACTTC.

For this clonotype: This could be a read error, since a much larger clone is one nucleotide away. The chain combines TRBV6-5 with TRBJ2-5; D possibly corresponds to TRBD2 (6 bases). V lost 5 bases to trimming and J lost 11 bases, with 18 bases between them. Germline V CDR1 and CDR2: MNHEY, SVGAGI. This CDR3 is 13 amino acids long. The CDR3 sequence: CASSTRLVHEQYF. The CDR3 DNA follows: TGTGCCAGCAGTACGCGACTAGTACATGAGCAGTACTTC.

V gene TRBV5-1 combines with J gene TRBJ2-7; TRBD1 matches 12 bases. Germline trimming cut 0 bases from V and 4 bases from J; bases unmatched to any gene: 5. Germline CDR1 reads SGHRS; CDR2 reads YFSETQ. The CDR3 is 16 amino acids. CDR3 sequence: CASSLGDRGRSYEQYF. CDR3 nucleotides: TGCGCCAGCAGCTTGGGGGACAGGGGGCGGTCTTACGAGCAGTACTTC.

This clonotype was seen once. The chain couples TRBV5-1 to TRBJ1-1, with 7 bases identical to TRBD1. CDR1 and CDR2 from the germline V gene are SGHRS and YFSETQ. The V segment lost 4 bases and the J segment 3 bases; nucleotides outside the gene matches: 12. CDR3 size: 16 residues. The CDR3, as DNA: TGCGCCAGCAGCCATATACAGGGGCGGTCATACACTGAAGCTTTCTTT. It encodes CASSHIQGRSYTEAFF.

V and J are TRBV28 and TRBJ1-1; no reliable D call. Germline V CDR1 and CDR2: MDHEN, SYDVKM. The V gene lost 5 bases and the J gene lost 2 bases, with 6 bases spanning the gap. The CDR3 is 12 residues long. The chain's CDR3 is CASSNGNTEAFF. The CDR3 nucleotides are TGTGCCAGCAGTAATGGAAACACTGAAGCTTTCTTT.

As for this clonotype: No DNA is shown, since the ends of the CDR3 on it are uncertain; the CDR3 is the one TCRdb lists. The chain uses TRBV20-1 and TRBJ1-2; TRBD1, the table's D call, lacks a check against the DNA. The CDR3 totals 11 residues, both ends included. Germline lookup yields CDR1 DFQATT and CDR2 SNEGSKA (reference sequence). CDR3 region: CSATGVYGCTF.

The genes are TRBV2 and TRBJ2-7; D gene ambiguous. The CDR3 has 13 residues. Germline V gives CDR1 SNHLY, CDR2 FYNNEI. V lost 9 bases to trimming and J lost 6 bases, with 18 bases between them. This chain's CDR3 is CASSQTTSVEQYF. The CDR3, as DNA: TGTGCCAGTAGCCAGACAACGAGTGTCGAGCAGTACTTC.

This clonotype showed up many times. J is TRBJ2-5 and V is TRBV4-1; D is undetermined. With 0 bases removed from V and 4 bases from J, the gap between germline ends came to 9 bases. Germline V CDR1 and CDR2: MGHRA, YSYEKL. This CDR3 region has 14 residues. CDR3 DNA: TGCGCCAGCAGCCAAGATCCGGACCGAGAGACCCAGTACTTC. Protein sequence: CASSQDPDRETQYF.

This clonotype was recorded a few times. This rearrangement joins TRBV29-1 to TRBJ2-5, with TRBD1 as a possible D gene (6 bases). Germline V lookup: CDR1 SQVTM, CDR2 ANQGSEA. The CDR3 loop spans 11 amino acids. Deletions cut 4 bases from V and 5 bases from J, with 8 bases between. This CDR3 is CSVGQAETQYF. The CDR3 bases are TGCAGCGTTGGACAGGCGGAGACCCAGTACTTC.

DNA of the CDR3: TGTGCCAGCACCCGACCACACAAGCGGGAGACCTACGAGCAGTACTTC. It encodes CASTRPHKRETYEQYF. This chain links TRBV2 with TRBJ2-7; TRBD2 agrees at 8 bases. This CDR3 region has 16 residues. Germline CDR1 reads SNHLY; CDR2 reads FYNNEI. The junction had 13 bases not matched to a gene; V was cut back by 7 bases and J by 2 bases.

There are a few counts of this clonotype. This chain uses TRBV7-2 with TRBJ2-1; unclear D gene. The CDR3 has 15 amino acids. Germline lookup yields CDR1 SGHTA and CDR2 FQGNSA. Trimming took 1 base from V and 8 from J, leaving 15 bases between them. CDR3 DNA sequence: TGTGCCAGCAGCTTAGGGCTAGTATCATCGGATGAGCAGTTCTTC. Its translation: CASSLGLVSSDEQFF.

The genes are TRBV12-3 or TRBV12-4 and TRBJ2-3; D perhaps matches TRBD1 (5 bases). CDR3 length: 12 amino acids. The ends were cut back, 7 bases at V and 6 bases at J, with 11 bases in the middle. CDR3 sequence (DNA): TGTGCCAGCACCCAGGGTGGGGATACGCAGTATTTT. Translated, it gives CASTQGGDTQYF.

This sequence joins TRBV2 and TRBJ2-1, with D tentatively TRBD2 (5 bases). This CDR3 region has 14 residues. Trimming left V 5 bases short and J 8 bases short, with 16 bases between. Germline V gives CDR1 SNHLY, CDR2 FYNNEI. CDR3 protein: CASSSLLGVHEQFF. The CDR3, as DNA: TGTGCCAGCAGTTCGCTCTTGGGAGTTCATGAGCAGTTCTTC.

This clonotype was detected only a few times. This chain links TRBV5-1 with TRBJ2-3, with a possible D match to TRBD1 (6 bases). CDR1 SGHRS and CDR2 YFSETQ come from the germline V gene. V lost 1 base to trimming and J lost 2 bases, with 8 bases between them. The CDR3 spans 14 residues. CDR3 residues: CASSLHRDTDTQYF. The CDR3 region has the DNA TGCGCCAGCAGCTTGCACAGGGACACAGATACGCAGTATTTT.

This chain links TRBV7-9 with TRBJ2-5, with D tentatively TRBD1 (6 bases). Between the trimmed V and J ends, which lost 1 base and 5 bases, there was a span of 20 bases. The CDR3 has 17 amino acids. The germline gives CDR1 SEHNR, CDR2 FQNEAQ (reference sequence). As DNA, the CDR3 is TGTGCCAGCAGCTTAGGGCAACTCAGGGGAATTGGCGAGACCCAGTACTTC. It translates to CASSLGQLRGIGETQYF. The complete variable domain, with remaining parts taken from reference TRBV7-9 and TRBJ2-5, reads DTGVSQNPRHKITKRGQNVTFRCDPISEHNRLYWYRQTLGQGPEFLTYFQNEAQLEKSRLLSDRFSAERPKGSFSTLEIQRTEQGDSAMYLCASSLGQLRGIGETQYFGPGTRLLVL.

The rearrangement links TRBV6-2 or TRBV6-3 to TRBJ2-7, with TRBD2 matching 8 bases. The CDR3 length is 15 residues. CDR1 is MNHEY, CDR2 SVGEGT, per germline. After removal of 4 bases from V and 4 bases from J, the junction contained 9 bases not matched to a gene. CDR3 residues: CASSFQGLVIYEQYF. The CDR3 bases are TGTGCCAGCAGTTTCCAGGGACTAGTCATTTACGAGCAGTACTTC.

As for this clonotype: This could be a read error, since a much larger clone is one nucleotide away. CDR3 sequence (DNA): TGTGCCAGCAGTGAAGGCGCCGGAAAACTGTTTTTT. This encodes CASSEGAGKLFF. The gene calls are TRBV2 and TRBJ1-4; D remains ambiguous. V dropped 1 base and J dropped 10 bases, with 7 bases sitting between them. This CDR3 has 12 residues. From germline, CDR1 is SNHLY and CDR2 FYNNEI.